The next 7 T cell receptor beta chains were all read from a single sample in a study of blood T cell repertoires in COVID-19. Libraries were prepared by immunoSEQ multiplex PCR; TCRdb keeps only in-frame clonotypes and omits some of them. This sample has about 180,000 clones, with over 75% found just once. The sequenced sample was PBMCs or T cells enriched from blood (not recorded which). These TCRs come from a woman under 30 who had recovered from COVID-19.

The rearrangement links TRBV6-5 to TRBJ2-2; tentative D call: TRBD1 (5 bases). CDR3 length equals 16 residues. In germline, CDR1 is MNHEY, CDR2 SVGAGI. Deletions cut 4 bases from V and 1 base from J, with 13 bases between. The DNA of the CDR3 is TGTGCCAGCAGTTCGGGCAGGGTCTGGAACACCGGGGAGCTGTTTTTT. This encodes CASSSGRVWNTGELFF.

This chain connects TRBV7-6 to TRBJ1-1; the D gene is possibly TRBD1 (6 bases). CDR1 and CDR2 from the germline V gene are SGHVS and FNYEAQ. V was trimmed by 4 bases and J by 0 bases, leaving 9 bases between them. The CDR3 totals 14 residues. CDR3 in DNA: TGTGCCAGCAGCTCGGGGGGCATGAACACTGAAGCTTTCTTT. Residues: CASSSGGMNTEAFF.

The chain's CDR3 is CASSPQREGEQYF. The DNA of the CDR3 is TGTGCCAGCTCACCCCAGCGGGAAGGCGAGCAGTACTTC. The rearrangement uses TRBV18 and TRBJ2-7, with 7 bases matching TRBD2. The CDR3 is 13 amino acids. Germline CDR1 and CDR2: KGHSH and LQKENI. Trimming cost V 3 bases and J 6 bases; bases outside gene matches: 5. The whole variable domain, filled in from reference TRBV18 and TRBJ2-7, reads NAGVMQNPRHLVRRRGQEARLRCSPMKGHSHVYWYRQLPEEGLKFMVYLQKENIIDESGMPKERFSAEFPKEGPSILRIQQVVRGDSAAYFCASSPQREGEQYFGPGTRLTVT.

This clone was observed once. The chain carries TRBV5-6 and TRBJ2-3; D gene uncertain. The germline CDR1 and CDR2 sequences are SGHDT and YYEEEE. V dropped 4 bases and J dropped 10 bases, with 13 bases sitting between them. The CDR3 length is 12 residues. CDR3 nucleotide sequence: TGTGCCAGCAGCCGAACACAGTGGTCGCAGTATTTT. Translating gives CASSRTQWSQYF.

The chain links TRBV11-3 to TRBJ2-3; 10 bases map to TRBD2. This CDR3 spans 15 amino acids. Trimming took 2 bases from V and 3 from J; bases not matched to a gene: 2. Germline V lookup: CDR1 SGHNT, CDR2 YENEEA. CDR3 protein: CASSLSGGATDTQYF. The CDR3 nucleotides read TGTGCCAGCAGCTTAAGCGGGGGGGCGACAGATACGCAGTATTTT.

CDR3 loop: CASSLIRLAGANEQFF. The CDR3 DNA reads as TGTGCCAGCAGCTTAATTCGCCTAGCGGGAGCGAATGAGCAGTTCTTC. The chain is built from TRBV7-6 and TRBJ2-1; TRBD2 matches at 10 bases. With 2 bases clipped from V and 7 bases from J, the junction kept 8 bases outside the gene matches. The CDR3 runs to 16 residues. Germline CDR1 and CDR2: SGHVS and FNYEAQ.

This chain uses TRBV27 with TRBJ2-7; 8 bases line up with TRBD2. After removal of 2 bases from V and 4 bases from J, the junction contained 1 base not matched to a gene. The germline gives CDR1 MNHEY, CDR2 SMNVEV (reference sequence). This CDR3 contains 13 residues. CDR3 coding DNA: TGTGCCAGCAGTTTAACGGGGGGGTACGAGCAGTACTTC. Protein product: CASSLTGGYEQYF.